The source of this T cell receptor (beta chain) is a study of T cells in Graves' hyperthyroidism and ophthalmopathy. About the research overall: Prior to any treatment, at the point of initial diagnosis, peripheral blood was collected.

This CDR3 comprises 13 residues. Germline V lookup: CDR1 SGHRS, CDR2 YFSETQ. Trimming took 4 bases from V and 4 from J, leaving 9 bases between them. The investigators amplified TCR beta CDR3 regions from RNA transcripts. With the HTBI primer set, the TCR CDR3 went through a first round of RT-PCR. MiXCR, applied by TCRdb to the multiplex PCR reads, yields one record per CDR3 protein. Of around 300,000 distinct CDR3 sequences in the sample, roughly 19% were seen once. Among ophthalmopathy patients, the Clinical Activity Score reached at least 3, the NOSPECS grade reached at least 4, and duration remained under 3 months. This clonotype was counted between two and nine times.

What was sequenced was blood. The clonotype originates from a man aged 45-65 years with Graves' ophthalmopathy. The chain carries TRBV5-1 and TRBJ2-1; D gene unclear. The CDR3 region is CASSLSRYNEQFF. CDR3 nucleotide sequence: TGCGCCAGCAGCCTCTCGCGTTACAATGAGCAGTTCTTC. Based on the CDR3 plus reference TRBV5-1 and TRBJ2-1, the full variable domain is KAGVTQTPRYLIKTRGQQVTLSCSPISGHRSVSWYQQTPGQGLQFLFEYFSETQRNKGNFPGRFSGRQFSNSRSEMNVSTLELGDSALYLCASSLSRYNEQFFGPGTRLTVL.